This record concerns one TCR beta chain sequence. The CDR3 has 14 amino acids. V lost 4 bases, J lost 6 bases, and 7 bases stayed unmatched. CDR1 and CDR2 from the germline V gene are SGDLS and YYNGEE. These data are taken from a study of blood T cell repertoires in COVID-19. Study-level information: Material from acute and convalescent COVID-19 was sourced from the United States, Italy and Spain.

The authors' processing: Scientists estimated how many nucleated cells there were by amplifying reference gene primers. Measured with immunoSEQ multiplex PCR; TCRdb has only the in-frame clones, and not every one. V and J calls and clone size are copied from that table; D and trimming were computed from the DNA. The table has some 200,000 clones, approximately 84% seen once. This clonotype was obtained from a woman at least 80 years old with COVID-19, enrolled during active disease. The sequenced material came from peripheral blood. J is TRBJ2-3 and V is TRBV9, with 8 bases aligning to TRBD2. CDR3 DNA: TGTGCCAGCAGCCCAGCGGGGGCTAGGGATACGCAGTATTTT. It translates to CASSPAGARDTQYF.